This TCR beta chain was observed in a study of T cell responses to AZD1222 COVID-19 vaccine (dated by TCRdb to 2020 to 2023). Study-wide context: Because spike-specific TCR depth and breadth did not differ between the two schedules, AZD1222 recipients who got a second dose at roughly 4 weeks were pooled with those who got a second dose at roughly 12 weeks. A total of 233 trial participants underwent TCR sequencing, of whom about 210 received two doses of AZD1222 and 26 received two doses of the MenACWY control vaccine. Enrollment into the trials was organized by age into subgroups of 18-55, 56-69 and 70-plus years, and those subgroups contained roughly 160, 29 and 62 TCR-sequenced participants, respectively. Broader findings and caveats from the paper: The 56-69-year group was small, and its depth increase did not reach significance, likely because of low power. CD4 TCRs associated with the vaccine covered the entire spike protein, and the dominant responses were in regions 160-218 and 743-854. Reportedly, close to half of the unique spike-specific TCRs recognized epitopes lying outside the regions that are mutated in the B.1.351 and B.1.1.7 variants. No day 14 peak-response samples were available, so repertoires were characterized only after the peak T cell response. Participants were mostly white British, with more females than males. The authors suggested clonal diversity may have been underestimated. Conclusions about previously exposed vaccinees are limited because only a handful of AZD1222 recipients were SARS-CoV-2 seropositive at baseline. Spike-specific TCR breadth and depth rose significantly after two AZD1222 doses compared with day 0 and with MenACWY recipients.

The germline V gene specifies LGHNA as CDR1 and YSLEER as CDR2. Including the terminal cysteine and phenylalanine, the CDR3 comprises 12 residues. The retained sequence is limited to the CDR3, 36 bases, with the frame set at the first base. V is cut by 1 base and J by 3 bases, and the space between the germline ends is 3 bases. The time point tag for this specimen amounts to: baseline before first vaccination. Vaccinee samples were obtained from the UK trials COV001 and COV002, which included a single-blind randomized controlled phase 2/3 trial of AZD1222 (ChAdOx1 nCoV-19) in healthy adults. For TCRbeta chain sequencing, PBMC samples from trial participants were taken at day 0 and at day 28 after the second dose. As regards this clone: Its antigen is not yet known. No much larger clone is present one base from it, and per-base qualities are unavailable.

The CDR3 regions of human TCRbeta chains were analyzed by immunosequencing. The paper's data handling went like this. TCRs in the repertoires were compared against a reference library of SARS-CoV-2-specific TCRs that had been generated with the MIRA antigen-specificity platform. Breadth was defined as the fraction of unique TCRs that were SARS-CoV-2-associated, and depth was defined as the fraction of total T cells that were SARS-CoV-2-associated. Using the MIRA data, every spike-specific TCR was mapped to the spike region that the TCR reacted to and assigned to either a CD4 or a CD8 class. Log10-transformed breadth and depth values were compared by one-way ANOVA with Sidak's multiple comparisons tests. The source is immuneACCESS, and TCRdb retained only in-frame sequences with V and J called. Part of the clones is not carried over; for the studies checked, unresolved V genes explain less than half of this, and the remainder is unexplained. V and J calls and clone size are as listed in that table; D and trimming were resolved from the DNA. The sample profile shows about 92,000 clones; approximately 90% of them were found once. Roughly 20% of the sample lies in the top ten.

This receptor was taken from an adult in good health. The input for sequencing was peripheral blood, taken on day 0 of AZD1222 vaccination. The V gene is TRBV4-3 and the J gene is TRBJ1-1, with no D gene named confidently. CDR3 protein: CASSQGDTEAFF. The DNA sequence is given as TGCGCCAGCAGCCAAGGGGACACTGAAGCTTTCTTT.